This T cell receptor beta chain is from a study of radiation and T cells in renal cell carcinoma. On the study more broadly: Nephrectomy followed 15 Gy stereotactic body radiation by 4 weeks.

Trimming took 5 bases from V and 0 from J, leaving 13 bases between them. This CDR3 has 15 residues. Germline V gene data show CDR1 as KGHSH and CDR2 as LQKENI. TCRdb keeps only in-frame clones here, not all; method: immunoSEQ multiplex PCR. The sample consists of around 76,000 clones, 82% of them appearing once. The study, taken as a whole, reports: Baseline intratumoral clonotype presence is unknown without pretreatment biopsies.

Worth noting for this clone: Its specificity is unknown.

The time point: blood 2 weeks post-SBRT. Described treatment: 15 Gy SBRT to primary tumor, nephrectomy 4 weeks later. Radiation-treated patients gave blood at baseline, week 2 and week 4. The sequence derives from a man aged 60 to 75 with renal cell carcinoma. Sample: blood, taken from a patient whose treatment included radiotherapy and nephrectomy. The chain combines TRBV18 with TRBJ1-1; tentatively, D is TRBD1 (6 bases). The CDR3 region has the DNA TGTGCCAGCTCAGAGGGGGGCGGGATGAACACTGAAGCTTTCTTT. This codes for CASSEGGGMNTEAFF. Looking up the rest from reference TRBV18 and TRBJ1-1 gives the full variable domain: NAGVMQNPRHLVRRRGQEARLRCSPMKGHSHVYWYRQLPEEGLKFMVYLQKENIIDESGMPKERFSAEFPKEGPSILRIQQVVRGDSAAYFCASSEGGGMNTEAFFGQGTRLTVV.